The TCR beta chain described here comes from a study of shared clonotypes between healthy human individuals. Study information: Each donor's CD4 naive and CD4 memory cells filled three plates apiece, CD8 naive two, and CD8 memory one.

The germline gives CDR1 SGDLS, CDR2 YYNGEE. The CDR3 runs to 13 residues. The V segment lost 3 bases and the J segment 6 bases; nucleotides outside the gene matches: 4. The repertoire was sequenced with immunoSEQ multiplex PCR; TCRdb's copy has only in-frame clones and lacks some. The sample consists of about 680,000 clones, 74% of them appearing once. Donors had no recently reported acute infections or vaccinations and were HIV-negative. This clone was counted ten times or more. The sequencing input was memory CD4+ T cells sorted from blood. Subset in this sample: CD45RA-negative fraction. The gene calls are TRBV9 and TRBJ2-7, with 9 bases aligning to TRBD2. The receptor was isolated from a woman aged 25 to 39 in good health. The CDR3 region is CASSDSGSGEQYF. CDR3 nucleotide sequence: TGTGCCAGCAGCGATAGCGGGAGTGGCGAGCAGTACTTC.